This TCR beta chain appears in the sequencing data of a study of T cell changes during pregnancy in multiple sclerosis. The CDR3 loop spans 15 amino acids. V lost 5 bases, J lost 7 bases, and 5 bases stayed unmatched. Looked up from germline, CDR1 is LNHDA and CDR2 is SQIVND (reference sequence). Here immunoSEQ multiplex PCR was the method, and the copy in TCRdb shows in-frame clones only, minus some. The data show about 39,000 clones, approximately 92% seen once. V is TRBV19 and J is TRBJ2-1; 13 nucleotides line up with TRBD2. The material was CD8+ T cells from peripheral blood mononuclear cells, obtained before pregnancy. The source is a female donor with multiple sclerosis, enrolled in a pregnancy study. CDR3 DNA sequence: TGTGCCAGTAGTCCGCAGACTAGCGGGAGGAATGAGCAGTTCTTC. Protein sequence: CASSPQTSGRNEQFF. The full variable domain, in which reference TRBV19 and TRBJ2-1 provide the parts outside the CDR3, is DGGITQSPKYLFRKEGQNVTLSCEQNLNHDAMYWYRQDPGQGLRLIYYSQIVNDFQKGDIAEGYSVSREKKESFPLTVTSAQKNPTAFYLCASSPQTSGRNEQFFGPGTRLTVL.